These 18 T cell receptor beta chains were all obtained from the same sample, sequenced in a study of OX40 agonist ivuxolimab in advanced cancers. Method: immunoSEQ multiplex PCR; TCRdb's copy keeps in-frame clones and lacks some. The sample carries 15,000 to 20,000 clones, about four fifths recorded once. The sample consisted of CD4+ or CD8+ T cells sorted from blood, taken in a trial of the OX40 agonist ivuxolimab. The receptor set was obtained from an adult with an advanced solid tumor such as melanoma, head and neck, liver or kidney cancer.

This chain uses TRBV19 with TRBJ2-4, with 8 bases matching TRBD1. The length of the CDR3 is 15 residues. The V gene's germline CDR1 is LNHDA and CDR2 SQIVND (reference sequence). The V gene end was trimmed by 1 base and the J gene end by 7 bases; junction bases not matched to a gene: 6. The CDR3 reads CASSIGGRTGNIQYF. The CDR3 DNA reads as TGTGCCAGTAGTATAGGAGGGAGGACAGGGAACATTCAGTACTTC.

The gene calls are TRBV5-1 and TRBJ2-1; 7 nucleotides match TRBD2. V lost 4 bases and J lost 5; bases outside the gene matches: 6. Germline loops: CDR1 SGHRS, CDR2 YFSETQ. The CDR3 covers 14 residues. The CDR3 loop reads CASSVRAGHNEQFF. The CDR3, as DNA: TGCGCCAGCAGCGTTAGAGCGGGACACAATGAGCAGTTCTTC.

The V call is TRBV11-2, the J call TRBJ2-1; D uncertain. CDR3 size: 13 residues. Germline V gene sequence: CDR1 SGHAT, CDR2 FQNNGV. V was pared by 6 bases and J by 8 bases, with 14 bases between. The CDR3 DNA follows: TGTGCCAGCAGTCAAAGCGTAAGCTATGAGCAGTTCTTC. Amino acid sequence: CASSQSVSYEQFF.

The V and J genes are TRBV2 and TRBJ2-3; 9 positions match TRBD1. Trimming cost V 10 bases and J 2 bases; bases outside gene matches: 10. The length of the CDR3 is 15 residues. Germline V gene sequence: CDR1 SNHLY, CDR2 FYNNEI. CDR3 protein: CATRNRDRDTDTQYF. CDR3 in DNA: TGTGCCACCAGAAACCGGGACAGGGACACAGATACGCAGTATTTT.

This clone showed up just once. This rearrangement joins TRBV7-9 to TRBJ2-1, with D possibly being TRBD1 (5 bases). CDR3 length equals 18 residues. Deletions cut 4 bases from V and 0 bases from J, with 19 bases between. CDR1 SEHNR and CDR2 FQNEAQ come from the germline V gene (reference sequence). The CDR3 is CASSSPIGQKSSYNEQFF. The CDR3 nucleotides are TGTGCCAGCAGCTCACCGATCGGACAAAAAAGCTCCTACAATGAGCAGTTCTTC.

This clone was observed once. CDR3 loop: CASRVGGTTEAFF. DNA for the CDR3: TGTGCCAGCAGGGTAGGTGGGACCACTGAAGCTTTCTTT. The chain employs TRBV7-9 and TRBJ1-1; D may be TRBD1 (5 bases). Germline values: CDR1 SEHNR, CDR2 FQNEAQ (reference sequence). This CDR3 is built from 13 residues. Trimming pared 6 bases from V and 4 bases from J, leaving 12 bases between.

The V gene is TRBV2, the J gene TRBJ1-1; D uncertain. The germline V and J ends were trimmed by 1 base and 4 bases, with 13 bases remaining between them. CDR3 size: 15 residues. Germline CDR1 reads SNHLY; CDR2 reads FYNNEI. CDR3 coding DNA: TGTGCCAGCAGTGAAGAGGCGCCGGGGATCACTGAAGCTTTCTTT. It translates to CASSEEAPGITEAFF.

The CDR3 is CASNRQGNGYTF. CDR3 sequence (DNA): TGTGCCAGCAACCGTCAGGGGAATGGCTACACCTTC. The V and J genes are TRBV5-8 and TRBJ1-2; D may be TRBD1 (6 bases). CDR3 size: 12 residues. V was cut by 6 bases and J by 6 bases, with 12 bases left in between. The V gene's germline CDR1 is SGHTS and CDR2 YDEGEE.

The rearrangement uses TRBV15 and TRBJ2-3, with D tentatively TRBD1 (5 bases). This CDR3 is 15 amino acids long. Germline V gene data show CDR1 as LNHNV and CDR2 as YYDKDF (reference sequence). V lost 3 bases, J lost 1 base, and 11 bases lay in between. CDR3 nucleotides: TGTGCCACCAGCAGGGAAAGGGGCCGCACAGATACGCAGTATTTT. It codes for CATSRERGRTDTQYF. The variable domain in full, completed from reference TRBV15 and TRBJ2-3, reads DAMVIQNPRYQVTQFGKPVTLSCSQTLNHNVMYWYQQKSSQAPKLLFHYYDKDFNNEADTPDNFQSRRPNTSFCFLDIRSPGLGDTAMYLCATSRERGRTDTQYFGPGTRLTVL.

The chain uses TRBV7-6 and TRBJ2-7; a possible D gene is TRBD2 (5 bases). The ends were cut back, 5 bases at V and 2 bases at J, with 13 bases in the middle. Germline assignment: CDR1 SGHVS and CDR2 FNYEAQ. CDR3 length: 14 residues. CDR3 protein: CASSIGGGAYEQYF. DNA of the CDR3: TGTGCCAGCAGCATTGGTGGAGGCGCCTACGAGCAGTACTTC.

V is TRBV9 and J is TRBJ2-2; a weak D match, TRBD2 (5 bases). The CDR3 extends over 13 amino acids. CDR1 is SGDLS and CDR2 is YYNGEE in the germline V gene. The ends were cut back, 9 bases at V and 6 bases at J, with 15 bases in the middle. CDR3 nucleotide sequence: TGTGCCACCCAAACTAGTGACTCCGGGGAGCTGTTTTTT. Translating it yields CATQTSDSGELFF.

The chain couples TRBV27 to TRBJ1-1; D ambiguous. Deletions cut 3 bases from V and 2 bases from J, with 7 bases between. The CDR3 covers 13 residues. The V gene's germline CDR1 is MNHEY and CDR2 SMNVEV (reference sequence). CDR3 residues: CASSFVPNTEAFF. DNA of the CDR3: TGTGCCAGCAGTTTTGTACCAAACACTGAAGCTTTCTTT.

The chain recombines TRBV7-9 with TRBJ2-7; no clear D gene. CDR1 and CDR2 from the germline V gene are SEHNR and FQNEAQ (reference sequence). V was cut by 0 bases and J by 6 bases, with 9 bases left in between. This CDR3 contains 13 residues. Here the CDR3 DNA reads TGTGCCAGCAGCTTAGCGGAACACGGCGAGCAGTACTTC. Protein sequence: CASSLAEHGEQYF.

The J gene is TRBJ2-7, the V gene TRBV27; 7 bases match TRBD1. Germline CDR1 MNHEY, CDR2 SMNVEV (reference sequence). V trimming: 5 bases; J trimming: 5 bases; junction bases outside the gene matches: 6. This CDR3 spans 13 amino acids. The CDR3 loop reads CASSVNRGNEQYF. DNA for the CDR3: TGTGCCAGCAGTGTCAACAGGGGAAACGAGCAGTACTTC.

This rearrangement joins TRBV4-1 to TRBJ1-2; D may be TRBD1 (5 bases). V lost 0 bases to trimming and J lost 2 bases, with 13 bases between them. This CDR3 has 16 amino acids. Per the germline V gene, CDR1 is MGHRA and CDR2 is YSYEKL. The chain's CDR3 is CASSQDIAQGNYGYTF. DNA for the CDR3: TGCGCCAGCAGCCAAGATATCGCCCAGGGAAACTATGGCTACACCTTC.

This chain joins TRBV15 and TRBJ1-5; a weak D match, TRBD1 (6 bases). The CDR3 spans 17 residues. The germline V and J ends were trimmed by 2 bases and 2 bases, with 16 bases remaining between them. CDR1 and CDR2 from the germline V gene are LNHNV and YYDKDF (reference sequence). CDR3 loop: CATSRSPQGWGNQPQHF. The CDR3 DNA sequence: TGTGCCACCAGCAGATCCCCACAGGGTTGGGGCAATCAGCCCCAGCATTTT.

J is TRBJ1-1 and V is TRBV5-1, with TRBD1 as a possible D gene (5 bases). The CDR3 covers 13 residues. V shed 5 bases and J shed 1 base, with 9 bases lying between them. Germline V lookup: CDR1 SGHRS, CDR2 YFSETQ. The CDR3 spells CASRGVGNTEAFF. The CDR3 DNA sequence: TGCGCCAGCAGGGGGGTAGGGAACACTGAAGCTTTCTTT. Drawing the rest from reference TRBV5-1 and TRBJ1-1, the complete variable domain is KAGVTQTPRYLIKTRGQQVTLSCSPISGHRSVSWYQQTPGQGLQFLFEYFSETQRNKGNFPGRFSGRQFSNSRSEMNVSTLELGDSALYLCASRGVGNTEAFFGQGTRLTVV.

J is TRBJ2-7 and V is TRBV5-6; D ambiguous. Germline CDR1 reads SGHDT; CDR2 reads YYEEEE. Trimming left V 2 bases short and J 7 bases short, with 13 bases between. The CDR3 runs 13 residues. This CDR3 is CASSFLFGREQYF. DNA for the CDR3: TGTGCCAGCAGCTTCCTTTTTGGCCGGGAGCAGTACTTC.